The next 8 T cell receptor beta chains were all read from a single sample in a study of T-cell memory formation after mild COVID-19. TCRdb independently ran MiXCR on the 5' RACE reads; one entry per CDR3 protein. The sample contains about 410,000 distinct CDR3 sequences, 20% to 30% of which appear only once. The sample comprised PBMCs or a T cell subset sorted from them (not recorded which). The receptors were gathered from an adult woman who had mild COVID-19 (a few samples of this study predate the infection). Cell type and time point are not known.

The V and J genes are TRBV18 and TRBJ2-5; 9 nucleotides agree with TRBD1. The CDR3 has 15 amino acids. Looked up from germline, CDR1 is KGHSH and CDR2 is LQKENI. V gave up 3 bases and J gave up 5 bases; unmatched junction bases: 7. CDR3 amino acids: CASSPYGTGRETQYF. The CDR3 DNA sequence: TGTGCCAGCTCACCCTACGGGACAGGGAGGGAGACCCAGTACTTC.

The J gene is TRBJ1-2, the V gene TRBV5-1; possibly TRBD1 for D (6 bases). The CDR3 runs 16 residues. CDR1 is SGHRS and CDR2 is YFSETQ in the germline V gene. V was cut by 4 bases and J by 0 bases, with 16 bases left in between. The CDR3 loop reads CASSESTGSSNYGYTF. The CDR3 DNA reads as TGCGCCAGCAGCGAAAGTACAGGGAGTTCTAACTATGGCTACACCTTC.

At least ten counts were recorded for this clonotype. J is TRBJ2-7 and V is TRBV20-1; D might be TRBD2 (7 bases). V was pared by 0 bases and J by 3 bases, with 15 bases between. This CDR3 comprises 15 residues. In germline, CDR1 is DFQATT, CDR2 SNEGSKA (reference sequence). CDR3 nucleotides: TGCAGTGCTAGAGATTTCCAGGGGAGGGACTACGAGCAGTACTTC. It yields the protein CSARDFQGRDYEQYF.

In this sample, this clonotype turned up a few times. This sequence joins TRBV25-1 and TRBJ1-1, with D possibly TRBD1 on 5 matching bases. Germline V gene sequence: CDR1 MGHDK, CDR2 SYGVNS. Trimming took 1 base from V and 6 from J, leaving 18 bases between them. The length of the CDR3 is 16 residues. CDR3 sequence: CASSESLQSRVAEAFF. Here the CDR3 DNA reads TGTGCCAGCAGTGAATCCCTCCAGAGCAGGGTGGCTGAAGCTTTCTTT.

This chain links TRBV29-1 with TRBJ1-4; 8 bases line up with TRBD1. This CDR3 contains 13 residues. V was pared by 5 bases and J by 3 bases, with 2 bases of the junction left unmatched. Germline V lookup: CDR1 SQVTM, CDR2 ANQGSEA. The CDR3 nucleotides are TGCAGCGTTCAGGGGGCGGCTAATGAAAAACTGTTTTTT. Protein sequence: CSVQGAANEKLFF.

The chain links TRBV10-3 to TRBJ1-5; D is possibly TRBD1 (5 bases). CDR3 length: 16 residues. Germline-derived CDR1 and CDR2 are ENHRY and SYGVKD. Trimming took 0 bases from V and 4 from J, leaving 13 bases between them. CDR3 nucleotide sequence: TGTGCCATCAGTGAGTCTGGAAGGGGTCGAAATCAGCCCCAGCATTTT. Translation: CAISESGRGRNQPQHF.

The J gene is TRBJ2-1, the V gene TRBV7-3; TRBD1 matches at 8 bases. Germline V gives CDR1 SGHTA, CDR2 FQGTGA. Trimming took 4 bases from V and 9 from J; bases not matched to a gene: 8. This CDR3 has 14 amino acids. The CDR3 here is CASSWVAGGGEQFF. As DNA, the CDR3 is TGTGCCAGCAGCTGGGTGGCAGGGGGCGGTGAGCAGTTCTTC.

In DNA form, the CDR3 reads TGTGCCATCGGCGGGGCGGGGGAGTTTCAAGAGACCCAGTACTTC. Translation gives CAIGGAGEFQETQYF. The chain recombines TRBV10-3 with TRBJ2-5; 7 bases map to TRBD2. CDR3 length: 15 residues. V lost 8 bases, J lost 2 bases, and 11 bases stayed unmatched. Germline CDR1 and CDR2: ENHRY and SYGVKD.